This TCR beta chain derives from a study of cytomegalovirus exposure and HLA in healthy donors. The primer mix had 60 Vbeta and 13 Jbeta primers. Data came from immunoSEQ multiplex PCR; TCRdb stores just in-frame clones and leaves some out. This sample yields some 97,000 clones, of which approximately 82% are seen a single time; roughly 1.2% belongs to the top ten. Findings of the study overall: Judged likely to be a sequencing artifact was a cluster of highly shared sequence variants. Cytomegalovirus-associated status was assigned to some 160 TCR beta chains.

To note about this clone: Its target is unknown.

Germline trimming cut 4 bases from V and 6 bases from J; bases unmatched to any gene: 4. Germline values: CDR1 LGHNA, CDR2 YSLEER. CDR3 length: 13 amino acids. The receptor comes from a woman aged 18-35 years in good health and CMV-seronegative. The chain carries TRBV4-3 and TRBJ1-1; TRBD1 aligns across 8 bases. Material for sequencing was PBMCs. The chain's CDR3 is CASSLAGGSEAFF. The CDR3 bases are TGCGCCAGCAGCCTCGCAGGGGGCTCTGAAGCTTTCTTT.